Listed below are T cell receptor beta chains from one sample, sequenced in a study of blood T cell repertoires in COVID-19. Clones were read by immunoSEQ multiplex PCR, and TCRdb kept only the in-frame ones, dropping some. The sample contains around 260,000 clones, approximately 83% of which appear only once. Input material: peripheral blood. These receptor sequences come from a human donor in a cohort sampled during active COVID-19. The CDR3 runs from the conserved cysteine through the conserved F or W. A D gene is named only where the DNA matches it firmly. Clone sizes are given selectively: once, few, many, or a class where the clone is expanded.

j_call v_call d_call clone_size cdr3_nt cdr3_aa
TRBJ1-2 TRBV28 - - TGTGCCAGTATACAGGAAAATGGCTACACCTTC CASIQENGYTF
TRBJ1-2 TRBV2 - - TGTGCCAGCACCCAGGTCTATGGCTACACCTTC CASTQVYGYTF
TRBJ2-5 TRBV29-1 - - TGCAGCGTTGGAACAGTCCAAGAGACCCAGTACTTC CSVGTVQETQYF
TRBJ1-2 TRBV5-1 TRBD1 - TGCGCCACAACCTTTGGGACAGCTAACTATGGCTACACCTTC CATTFGTANYGYTF
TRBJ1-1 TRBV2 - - TGTGCCAGCAAAGGTAATTCAGGGAACACTGAAGCTTTCTTT CASKGNSGNTEAFF
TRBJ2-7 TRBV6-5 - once TGTGCCAGCATGTCGAGCGGGTCCGAGCAGTACTTC CASMSSGSEQYF
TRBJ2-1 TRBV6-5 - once TGTGCCAGCAGTACCCCGAGACGGGGGAGGAATGAGCAGTTCTTC CASSTPRRGRNEQFF
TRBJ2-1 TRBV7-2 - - TGTGCCAGCAGCTTAAATTATGAGGGAAATGAGCAGTTCTTC CASSLNYEGNEQFF
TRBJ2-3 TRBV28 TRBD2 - TGTGCCAGCAGCCACCCTAGCGGACACACCACAGATACGCAGTATTTT CASSHPSGHTTDTQYF
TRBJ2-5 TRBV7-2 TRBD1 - TGTGCCAGCAGCTTAGTTCGCCTTCGACAGGGTACAGAGACCCAGTACTTC CASSLVRLRQGTETQYF
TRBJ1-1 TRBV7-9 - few TGTGCCAGCAGCTTAGCGGGGCCAGTTGAAGCTTTCTTT CASSLAGPVEAFF
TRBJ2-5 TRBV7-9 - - TGTGCCAGCAGCTTAGCTACCACCGGACTTTTACAAGAGACCCAGTACTTC CASSLATTGLLQETQYF
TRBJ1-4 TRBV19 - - TGTGCCAGCCAACGGAGGGATGGAGAGGAAAAACTGTTTTTT CASQRRDGEEKLFF
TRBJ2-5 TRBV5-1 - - TGCGCCAGCAGCTTGGCGGACAATGATCAAGAGACCCAGTACTTC CASSLADNDQETQYF
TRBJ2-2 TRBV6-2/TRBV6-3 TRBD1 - TGTGCCAGCAGTTACAAGTTGGGACAGACGAACACCGGGGAGCTGTTTTTT CASSYKLGQTNTGELFF
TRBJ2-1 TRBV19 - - TGTGCCAGTAGTAACCCGGGCAGCGGATACAATGAGCAGTTCTTC CASSNPGSGYNEQFF
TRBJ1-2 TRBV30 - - TGTGCCTGGAGAATACAGGTGCTCCCGGGTGGCTACACCTTC CAWRIQVLPGGYTF
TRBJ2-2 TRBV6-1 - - TGTGCCAGCAGGCTACAGGGACCTAACACCGGGGAGCTGTTTTTT CASRLQGPNTGELFF
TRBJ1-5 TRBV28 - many TGTGCCAGCAGGCCCCGAGTCAATCAGCCCCAGCATTTT CASRPRVNQPQHF
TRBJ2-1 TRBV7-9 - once TGTGCCGTCAGCAGGGCTAGCGCCGACAATGAGCAGTTCTTC CAVSRASADNEQFF
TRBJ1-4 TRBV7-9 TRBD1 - TGTGCCAGCAGCTCCTTAGGGACAGGGAGGGGAAAACTGTTTTTT CASSSLGTGRGKLFF
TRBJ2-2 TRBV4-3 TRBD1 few TGCGCCAGCAGAAATGACAGGGGACCCGGGGAGCTGTTTTTT CASRNDRGPGELFF
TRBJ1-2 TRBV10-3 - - TGTGCCATCAGTGCAAGGGACACGGATGGCTACACCTTC CAISARDTDGYTF
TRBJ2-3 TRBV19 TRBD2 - TGTGCCAGTAGTATGGTGGGGACTAGCGGGAAATCGGCAGATACGCAGTATTTT CASSMVGTSGKSADTQYF
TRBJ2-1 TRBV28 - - TGTGCCAGTACAACCGGGACATTCTATGAGCAGTTCTTC CASTTGTFYEQFF
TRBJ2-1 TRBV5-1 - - TGCGCCAGCAGCTTGGTCCCTCAGGGGAATGAGCAGTTCTTC CASSLVPQGNEQFF
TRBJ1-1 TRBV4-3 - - TGCGCCAGCAGCCGAGCACAGGGTCGAGGTACTGAAGCTTTCTTT CASSRAQGRGTEAFF
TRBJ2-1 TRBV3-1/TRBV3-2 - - TGTGCCAGCAGCCAGGGTCTAGCCGATGAGCAGTTCTTC CASSQGLADEQFF
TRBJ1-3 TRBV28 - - TGTGCCTCCCGGCAGGGTAGAAACACCATATATTTT CASRQGRNTIYF
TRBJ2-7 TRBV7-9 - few TGTGCCAGCAGCTTTTCCGGGGTTAGTTACGAGCAGTACTTC CASSFSGVSYEQYF
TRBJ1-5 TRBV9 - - TGTGCCAGCAGCGTAGCCCCGGGAGGGCAGCCCCAGCATTTT CASSVAPGGQPQHF
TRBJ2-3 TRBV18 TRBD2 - TGTGCCAGCTCACCACGTTTAGCGGGAGGCCCAGATACGCAGTATTTT CASSPRLAGGPDTQYF
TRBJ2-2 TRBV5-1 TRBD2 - TGCGCCAGCTGGACTAGCGGGAACACCGGGGAGCTGTTTTTT CASWTSGNTGELFF
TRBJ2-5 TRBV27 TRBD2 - TGTGCCAGCAGCAAACTAGCGGGAGTAGAGACCCAGTACTTC CASSKLAGVETQYF
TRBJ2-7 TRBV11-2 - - TGTGCCAGCAGCTTAGATCTAACGTACGAGCAGTACTTC CASSLDLTYEQYF
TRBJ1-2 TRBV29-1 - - TGCAGCGTTGAGAGCGGGGACTATGGCTACACCTTC CSVESGDYGYTF
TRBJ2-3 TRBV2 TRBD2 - TGTGCCAGCAGTGGCCAGCGGGGGGGCACAGATACGCAGTATTTT CASSGQRGGTDTQYF
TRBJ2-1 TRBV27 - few TGTGCCAGCAGTTTTTTCCGAGCGGATCTTAACAATGAGCAGTTCTTC CASSFFRADLNNEQFF